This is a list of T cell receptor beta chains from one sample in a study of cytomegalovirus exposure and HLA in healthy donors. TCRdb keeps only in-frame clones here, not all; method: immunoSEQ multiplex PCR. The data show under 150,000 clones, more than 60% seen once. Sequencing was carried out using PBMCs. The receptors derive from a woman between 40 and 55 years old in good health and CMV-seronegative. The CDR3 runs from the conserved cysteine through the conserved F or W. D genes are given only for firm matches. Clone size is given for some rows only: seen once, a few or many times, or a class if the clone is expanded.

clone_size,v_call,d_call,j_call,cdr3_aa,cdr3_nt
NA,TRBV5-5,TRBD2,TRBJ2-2,CASSPGGSGGTGELFF,TGTGCCAGCAGCCCCGGGGGGTCGGGGGGAACCGGGGAGCTGTTTTTT
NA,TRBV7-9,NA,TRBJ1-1,CASSLSGAGNTEAFF,TGTGCCAGCAGCTTATCTGGGGCTGGGAACACTGAAGCTTTCTTT
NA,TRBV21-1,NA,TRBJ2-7,CASSKGPNSSYEQYF,TGTGCCAGCAGCAAAGGGCCGAACAGCTCCTACGAGCAGTACTTC
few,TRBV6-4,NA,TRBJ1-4,CASRDTGSGNEKLFF,TGTGCCAGCAGGGACACAGGGTCGGGTAATGAAAAACTGTTTTTT
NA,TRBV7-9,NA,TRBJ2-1,CASSFSLEGDNEQFF,TGTGCCAGCAGCTTTAGTCTAGAAGGGGACAATGAGCAGTTCTTC
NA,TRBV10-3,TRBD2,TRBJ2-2,CAITPGLAGTGELFF,TGTGCCATCACCCCGGGACTAGCGGGTACCGGGGAGCTGTTTTTT
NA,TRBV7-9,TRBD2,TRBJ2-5,CASSLRLAAQETQYF,TGTGCCAGCAGCTTACGCCTAGCGGCCCAAGAGACCCAGTACTTC
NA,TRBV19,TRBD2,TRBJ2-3,CASSMGLAASTDTQYF,TGTGCCAGTAGTATGGGACTAGCTGCTAGCACAGATACGCAGTATTTT
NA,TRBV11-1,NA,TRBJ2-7,CASSAWTAYEQYF,TGTGCCAGCAGCGCGTGGACAGCCTACGAGCAGTACTTC
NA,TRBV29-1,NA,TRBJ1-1,CSARTQNTEAFF,TGCAGCGCCAGGACACAGAACACTGAAGCTTTCTTT
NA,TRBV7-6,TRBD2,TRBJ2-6,CASSLLGGALGANGLTF,TGTGCCAGCAGCTTACTCGGGGGGGCACTTGGGGCCAACGGCCTGACTTTC
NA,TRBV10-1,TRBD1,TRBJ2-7,CASTIPGQAPYEQYF,TGCGCCAGCACCATCCCGGGACAGGCCCCCTACGAGCAGTACTTC
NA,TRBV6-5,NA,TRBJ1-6,CASRQEINSPLHF,TGTGCCAGCAGACAGGAGATTAATTCACCCCTCCACTTT
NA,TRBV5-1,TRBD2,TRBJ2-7,CASSTGTSGRGEQYF,TGCGCCAGCAGCACAGGGACTAGCGGGAGGGGTGAGCAGTACTTC
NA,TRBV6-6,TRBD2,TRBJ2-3,CASSYGLAGSTDTQYF,TGTGCCAGCAGTTACGGACTAGCGGGGAGCACAGATACGCAGTATTTT
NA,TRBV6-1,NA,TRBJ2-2,CASSRGTGELFF,TGTGCCAGCTCCAGGGGCACCGGGGAGCTGTTTTTT
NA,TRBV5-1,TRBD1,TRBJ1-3,CASSLSRQGASSGNTIYF,TGCGCCAGCAGCTTGAGCAGACAGGGGGCTTCCTCTGGAAACACCATATATTTT
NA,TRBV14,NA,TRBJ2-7,CASSRSYEQYF,TGTGCCAGCAGTCGCAGTTACGAGCAGTACTTC
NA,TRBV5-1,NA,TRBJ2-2,CASSRGPSDTGELFF,TGCGCCAGCAGCAGGGGCCCAAGCGACACCGGGGAGCTGTTTTTT
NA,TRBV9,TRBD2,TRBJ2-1,CANTASGHIDNEQFF,TGTGCCAACACGGCTAGCGGGCACATTGACAATGAGCAGTTCTTC
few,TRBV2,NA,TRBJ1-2,CASSEAGRVRGYTF,TGTGCCAGCAGTGAAGCCGGCAGGGTACGCGGCTACACCTTC
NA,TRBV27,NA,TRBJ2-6,CASSLMAAGANGLTF,TGTGCCAGCAGTTTAATGGCGGCTGGGGCCAACGGCCTGACTTTC
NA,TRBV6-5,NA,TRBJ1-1,CASSFNRDGTEAFF,TGTGCCAGCAGTTTCAACAGGGATGGTACTGAAGCTTTCTTT
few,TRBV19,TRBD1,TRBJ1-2,CASSLGGQGHYGYTF,TGTGCCAGTAGTCTGGGCGGACAGGGGCACTATGGCTACACCTTC
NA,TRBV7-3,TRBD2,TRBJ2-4,CASSPRRAGGPLAKNIQYF,TGTGCCAGCAGTCCACGAAGAGCGGGAGGTCCTCTAGCCAAAAACATTCAGTACTTC
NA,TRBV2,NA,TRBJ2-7,CASSERTNYEQYF,TGTGCCAGCAGTGAGAGGACAAACTACGAGCAGTACTTC
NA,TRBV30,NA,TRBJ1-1,CAWSSGLGGTEAFF,TGTGCCTGGAGTTCAGGCCTCGGGGGTACTGAAGCTTTCTTT
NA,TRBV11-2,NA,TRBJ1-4,CASSLDPGRATNEKLFF,TGTGCCAGCAGCTTAGACCCCGGCAGGGCAACTAATGAAAAACTGTTTTTT
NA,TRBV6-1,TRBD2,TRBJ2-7,CASSVREGRSYEQYF,TGTGCCAGCAGTGTTAGGGAGGGTCGCTCCTACGAGCAGTACTTC
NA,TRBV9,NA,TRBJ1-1,CASSVEVGMNTEAFF,TGTGCCAGCAGCGTAGAGGTGGGCATGAACACTGAAGCTTTCTTT
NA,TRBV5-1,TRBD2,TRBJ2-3,CASSRPSGSDTQYF,TGCGCCAGCAGCAGGCCTAGCGGGTCAGATACGCAGTATTTT
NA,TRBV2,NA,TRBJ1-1,CASSDRLRGIFEAFF,TGTGCCAGCAGTGACCGCCTAAGAGGGATATTTGAAGCTTTCTTT